The clone carrying this TCR beta chain was counted only a few times. Its antigen is not identified. The data belong to a study of response to subunit inactivated influenza vaccine. General study points: The study's authors posited that every seasonal influenza vaccination enlists few new T cells.

TCRdb redid the calling of the RT-PCR reads with MiXCR, one entry per CDR3 protein. The profile shows 500,000 to 550,000 distinct CDR3 sequences, around 7.7% of them singletons. The clonotype originates from a man in his fifties or sixties who received an inactivated influenza vaccine. Sequencing used PBMCs from blood, obtained less than 30 months after vaccination.

In nucleotides, the CDR3 is TGTGCCAGCAGTTACGTGTGGGAGAAAGATACGCAGTATTTT. Amino acids: CASSYVWEKDTQYF. V and J are TRBV6-5 and TRBJ2-3, with TRBD2 as a possible D gene (5 bases). Germline CDR1 MNHEY, CDR2 SVGAGI. The CDR3 contains 14 residues. V was trimmed by 2 bases and J by 5 bases, leaving 11 bases between them.